The clone carrying this T cell receptor beta chain was seen just once. These data belong to a study of blood T cell repertoires in COVID-19. Study details: Nucleic acid was either cDNA or gDNA, and it came from T cells, B-cell-depleted T cells, or PBMCs.

The table came from immunoSEQ multiplex PCR; TCRdb's copy has only in-frame clones and leaves some out. Of 97,000 or so clones in the sample, more than 65% were seen once. The germline V gene encodes CDR1 SGHNT and CDR2 YYREEE (reference sequence). V gave up 0 bases and J gave up 4 bases, with 20 bases separating them. CDR3 length equals 17 residues. Sequenced input: peripheral blood. The clonotype originates from a woman aged 80 or over with active or convalescent COVID-19. V usage is TRBV5-4 and J usage is TRBJ2-7; TRBD1 is a possible D gene (5 bases). CDR3 coding DNA: TGTGCCAGCAGCTTGGTGGCAGGGAATATTCCCTATTACGAGCAGTACTTC. Translated, it gives CASSLVAGNIPYYEQYF.